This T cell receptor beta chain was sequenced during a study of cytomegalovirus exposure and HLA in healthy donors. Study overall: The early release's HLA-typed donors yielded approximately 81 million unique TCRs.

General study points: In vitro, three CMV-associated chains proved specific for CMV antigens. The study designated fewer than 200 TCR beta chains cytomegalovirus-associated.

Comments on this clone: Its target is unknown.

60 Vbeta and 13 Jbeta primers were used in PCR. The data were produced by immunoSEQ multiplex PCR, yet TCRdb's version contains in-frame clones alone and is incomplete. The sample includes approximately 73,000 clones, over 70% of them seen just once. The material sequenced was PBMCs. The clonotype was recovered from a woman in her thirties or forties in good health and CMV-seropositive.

CDR3 amino acids: CASWTVLHF. The CDR3 coding sequence is TGTGCCAGCTGGACAGTCCTGCATTTT. The gene calls are TRBV6-4 and TRBJ1-5; perhaps TRBD1 as D (6 bases). This CDR3 has 9 residues. Trimming pared 8 bases from V and 15 bases from J, leaving 11 bases between. Germline CDR1 MRHNA, CDR2 SNTAGT.